The 23 T cell receptor beta chains given below trace back to one sample, sequenced in a study of ipilimumab plus nivolumab after autologous stem cell transplantation. Profiling relied on immunoSEQ multiplex PCR, and the TCRdb table lists in-frame clones only, not all of them. The table lists more than 12,000 clones, 65% to 80% of them singletons. Sample: PBMCs, taken in a trial of ipilimumab plus nivolumab as post-transplant consolidation. These receptors originate from a male donor with primary mediastinal lymphoma.

This chain connects TRBV7-2 to TRBJ1-1; D gene unclear. Germline lookup yields CDR1 SGHTA and CDR2 FQGNSA. The CDR3 spans 14 residues. V dropped 4 bases and J dropped 1 base, with 10 bases sitting between them. In DNA form, the CDR3 reads TGTGCCAGCAGCTCCCGGGCTTCGAACACTGAAGCTTTCTTT. As protein: CASSSRASNTEAFF.

This clone was counted between two and nine times. Different DNA sequences within this sample yield the same CDR3. The chain uses TRBV5-1 and TRBJ2-1; 7 positions agree with TRBD1. The CDR3 extends over 14 amino acids. The germline V gene has CDR1 SGHRS and CDR2 YFSETQ. The junction had 6 bases not matched to a gene; V was cut back by 2 bases and J by 7 bases. CDR3 sequence: CASSFQGVRNEQFF. The CDR3 coding sequence is TGCGCCAGCAGCTTTCAGGGGGTAAGAAATGAGCAGTTCTTC.

CDR3 amino acids: CASSPYRDSSYEQYF. CDR3 DNA sequence: TGTGCCAGCAGCCCTTACCGGGACAGCTCCTACGAGCAGTACTTC. The rearrangement joins TRBV14 to TRBJ2-7; TRBD1 matches at 7 bases. Germline lookup yields CDR1 SGHDN and CDR2 FVKESK. The CDR3 is 15 amino acids. Trimming took 4 bases from V and 0 from J; bases not matched to a gene: 6.

This clone was seen more than once but under ten times. The genes are TRBV5-4 and TRBJ1-6; TRBD1 agrees at 8 bases. Germline V gives CDR1 SGHNT, CDR2 YYREEE (reference sequence). The CDR3 sequence is 16 residues long. Germline trimming cut 2 bases from V and 2 bases from J; bases unmatched to any gene: 3. The CDR3 DNA reads TGTGCCAGCAGCTTCGACAGGGGAACCTATAATTCACCCCTCCACTTT. Translation: CASSFDRGTYNSPLHF.

This chain joins TRBV28 and TRBJ1-5; D remains unclear. Trimming shortened V by 3 bases and J by 4 bases, and 13 bases separated the two germline ends. Germline V gives CDR1 MDHEN, CDR2 SYDVKM. The CDR3 is 15 amino acids. The CDR3 region is CASSFRGGLNQPQHF. The DNA for the CDR3 is TGTGCCAGCAGTTTCCGTGGCGGGCTGAATCAGCCCCAGCATTTT.

The genes are TRBV6-6 and TRBJ1-2, with a tentative D call TRBD1 (5 bases). Germline lookup yields CDR1 MNHNY and CDR2 SVGAGI (reference sequence). Trimming took off 2 bases at V and 8 bases at J, with 12 bases between the two ends. This CDR3 contains 13 residues. The CDR3 DNA reads TGTGCCAGCAGTTACGGGCAGGGTCGGGGCTACACCTTC. As protein: CASSYGQGRGYTF.

The count of this clone is one. The rearrangement uses TRBV6-4 and TRBJ2-5; TRBD1 aligns across 9 bases. The V and J ends lost 7 bases and 1 base, in that order; junction bases with no gene match: 10. This CDR3 has 16 residues. CDR1 and CDR2 from the germline V gene are MRHNA and SNTAGT. CDR3 residues: CASTPDRGGFQETQYF. The CDR3 coding sequence is TGTGCCAGCACCCCCGACAGGGGGGGGTTCCAAGAGACCCAGTACTTC.

The rearrangement joins TRBV29-1 to TRBJ2-2; TRBD2 agrees at 14 bases. The germline V gene encodes CDR1 SQVTM and CDR2 ANQGSEA. This CDR3 spans 16 amino acids. With V trimmed by 7 bases and J by 5 bases, 9 bases remained unmatched. The CDR3 loop is CSARTSGGPGTGELFF. The CDR3 DNA sequence: TGCAGCGCTCGGACTAGCGGGGGGCCGGGGACCGGGGAGCTGTTTTTT.

This clone was detected only a few times. This chain links TRBV4-2 with TRBJ2-1; D is possibly TRBD2 (6 bases). Trimming left V 4 bases short and J 5 bases short, with 15 bases between. Looked up from germline, CDR1 is LGHNA and CDR2 is YNFKEQ. CDR3 length: 15 residues. The CDR3: CASSPWRGTDNEQFF. In DNA form, the CDR3 reads TGTGCCAGCAGCCCTTGGAGGGGTACGGACAATGAGCAGTTCTTC.

The V and J genes are TRBV9 and TRBJ2-7, with TRBD1 identical over 7 bases. In germline, CDR1 is SGDLS, CDR2 YYNGEE. V dropped 3 bases and J dropped 7; count of bases not matched to a gene: 13. The CDR3 spans 15 residues. DNA for the CDR3: TGTGCCAGCAGCGCATACGACAGGGTGCCGCGGGAGCAGTACTTC. Protein product: CASSAYDRVPREQYF.

The chain combines TRBV9 with TRBJ2-1; 13 nucleotides line up with TRBD2. The J segment lost 3 bases and the V segment lost 4 bases, leaving 7 bases of the junction unmatched. The CDR3 extends over 17 amino acids. Looked up from germline, CDR1 is SGDLS and CDR2 is YYNGEE. CDR3 residues: CASSPRTSGGLYNEQFF. As DNA, the CDR3 is TGTGCCAGCAGCCCCCGGACTAGCGGGGGACTCTACAATGAGCAGTTCTTC.

This rearrangement joins TRBV9 to TRBJ1-1; D is ambiguous. Germline V gene sequence: CDR1 SGDLS, CDR2 YYNGEE. V lost 4 bases to trimming and J lost 2 bases, with 6 bases between them. The CDR3 totals 12 residues. In DNA, the CDR3 is TGTGCCAGCAGCCCAGGTAACACTGAAGCTTTCTTT. As protein: CASSPGNTEAFF.

The chain recombines TRBV5-5 with TRBJ2-7, with D possibly being TRBD1 (6 bases). From germline, CDR1 is SGHKS and CDR2 YYEKEE (reference sequence). The CDR3 has 15 residues. V lost 0 bases, J lost 2 bases, and 12 bases lay in between. This CDR3 is CASSLGTVRPYEQYF. The CDR3 nucleotides are TGTGCCAGCAGCTTGGGGACAGTACGTCCCTACGAGCAGTACTTC.

The chain employs TRBV29-1 and TRBJ2-5, with 8 positions matching TRBD2. The CDR3 is made up of 14 amino acids. V gave up 6 bases and J gave up 5 bases; unmatched junction bases: 11. CDR1 is SQVTM and CDR2 is ANQGSEA in the germline V gene. CDR3 in amino acids: CSVYPGGGMETQYF. CDR3 nucleotide sequence: TGCAGCGTATACCCGGGGGGGGGTATGGAGACCCAGTACTTC.

As to this clone: Other DNA sequences within the sample encode an identical CDR3. The chain couples TRBV5-6 to TRBJ2-5, with D uncertain. CDR1 and CDR2 (germline): SGHDT, YYEEEE. V gave up 4 bases and J gave up 5 bases, with 9 bases separating them. The CDR3 sequence is 12 residues long. The DNA of the CDR3 is TGTGCCAGCAGCCTTGGGGTCGAGACCCAGTACTTC. Residues: CASSLGVETQYF.

This chain joins TRBV6-5 and TRBJ2-2, with D possibly being TRBD1 or TRBD2 (5 bases each). In germline, CDR1 is MNHEY, CDR2 SVGAGI. V was clipped by 6 bases and J by 1 base, with 12 bases between them. The CDR3 is 15 residues long. The DNA of the CDR3 is TGTGCCAGCAGGGGTCATGGGGGGAACACCGGGGAGCTGTTTTTT. As protein: CASRGHGGNTGELFF.

The chain couples TRBV10-2 to TRBJ1-5; 9 positions agree with TRBD1. Germline CDR1 WSHSY, CDR2 SAAADI. The CDR3 totals 15 residues. After removal of 5 bases from V and 1 base from J, the junction contained 3 bases not matched to a gene. CDR3 loop: CASSSTGGSNQPQHF. The CDR3 DNA reads TGCGCCAGCAGTTCGACAGGGGGAAGCAATCAGCCCCAGCATTTT.

J is TRBJ2-3 and V is TRBV5-1; possibly TRBD2 for D (5 bases). This CDR3 has 15 amino acids. CDR1 is SGHRS and CDR2 is YFSETQ in the germline V gene. Deletions cut 1 base from V and 5 bases from J, with 14 bases between. CDR3 coding DNA: TGCGCCAGCAGCTTGAGGACTCCACCAGGAGATACGCAGTATTTT. It codes for CASSLRTPPGDTQYF.

The chain links TRBV7-2 to TRBJ1-1; TRBD1 is a possible D gene (5 bases). Germline CDR1 SGHTA, CDR2 FQGNSA. The CDR3 has 15 amino acids. Trimming cost V 5 bases and J 5 bases, with 18 bases left between them. The CDR3 nucleotides are TGTGCCAGCAGCCCCCCACCGGCAGGGAGGACTGAAGCTTTCTTT. Encoded protein: CASSPPPAGRTEAFF.

The chain carries TRBV20-1 and TRBJ2-3; D is unclear. Trimming stripped 6 bases from V and 4 bases from J, with 8 bases between. This CDR3 is built from 11 residues. CDR1 and CDR2 from the germline V gene are DFQATT and SNEGSKA (reference sequence). The CDR3 loop reads CSARKADTQYF. The DNA of the CDR3 is TGCAGTGCGAGAAAGGCAGATACGCAGTATTTT.

The chain is built from TRBV7-2 and TRBJ1-1; D unresolved. The CDR3 spans 13 residues. V dropped 5 bases and J dropped 0 bases, with 7 bases sitting between them. Germline CDR1 is SGHTA and CDR2 is FQGNSA. The CDR3 spells CASSPTMNTEAFF. The DNA for the CDR3 is TGTGCCAGCAGCCCGACCATGAACACTGAAGCTTTCTTT.

The V call is TRBV5-4, the J call TRBJ2-3, with 12 bases lining up with TRBD2. The V gene's germline CDR1 is SGHNT and CDR2 YYREEE (reference sequence). Unmatched junction bases numbered 14, after V lost 0 bases and J lost 6 bases. This CDR3 is 19 amino acids long. The CDR3 is CASSLGASGGAQGGDTQYF. CDR3 DNA: TGTGCCAGCAGCTTGGGCGCTAGCGGGGGGGCGCAAGGTGGTGATACGCAGTATTTT.

This clone was detected only once. The chain is built from TRBV20-1 and TRBJ1-2; D uncertain. The germline V gene encodes CDR1 DFQATT and CDR2 SNEGSKA (reference sequence). With 5 bases removed from V and 8 bases from J, the gap between germline ends came to 12 bases. CDR3 length: 11 amino acids. In DNA form, the CDR3 reads TGCAGTGCTCTCATCGGGTCGGGCTACACCTTC. This gives the protein CSALIGSGYTF.